The 26 T cell receptor beta chains below come from one sample, sequenced in a study of Ad26.COV2.S vaccination and SARS-CoV-2 variants. Stated treatment: 15 to 20 received Ad26.COV2.S at low or high dose, single or two shots; 5 received placebo; per-sample allocation not given. Samples analyzed were those drawn on day 63 after the first vaccine or placebo injection. Some clones are missing from TCRdb's copy, which holds only in-frame ones; the method was immunoSEQ multiplex PCR. The table records about 320,000 clones, roughly 88% of them present only once. Sequencing was performed on peripheral blood, taken in a trial of Ad26.COV2.S vaccine versus placebo. These receptors all come from a person aged 18 to 59 who received the Ad26.COV2.S COVID-19 vaccine or a placebo.

This chain joins TRBV21-1 and TRBJ1-3; TRBD1 is taken as the D call from the table, unchecked against the DNA. TRBV21-1 is a known pseudogene. This CDR3 is built from 17 residues. This CDR3 is CASSRTVRKSSGNTIYF. The CDR3, as DNA: TGTGCCAGCAGCCGGACAGTACGGAAAAGCTCTGGAAACACCATATATTTT.

The chain recombines TRBV2 with TRBJ2-1; 8 positions match TRBD1. The CDR3 covers 19 residues. V lost 1 base, J lost 2 bases, and 13 bases stayed unmatched. CDR1 is SNHLY and CDR2 is FYNNEI in the germline V gene. The CDR3 nucleotides read TGTGCCAGCAGTGAAGGCCCATTGGGGTTGGACAGGGCCTACAATGAGCAGTTCTTC. Protein: CASSEGPLGLDRAYNEQFF.

The chain joins TRBV19 to TRBJ2-7; 7 bases are shared with TRBD1. From germline, CDR1 is LNHDA and CDR2 SQIVND (reference sequence). This CDR3 comprises 15 residues. V lost 3 bases and J lost 1; bases outside the gene matches: 6. The CDR3 nucleotides read TGTGCCAGTAGTATCGAATCAGGGGGTTCCTACGAGCAGTACTTC. Amino acid sequence: CASSIESGGSYEQYF. Variable domain in full (rest from reference TRBV19 and TRBJ2-7): DGGITQSPKYLFRKEGQNVTLSCEQNLNHDAMYWYRQDPGQGLRLIYYSQIVNDFQKGDIAEGYSVSREKKESFPLTVTSAQKNPTAFYLCASSIESGGSYEQYFGPGTRLTVT.

The chain employs TRBV5-1 and TRBJ1-4; possible D gene TRBD1, 5 bases. The germline V and J ends were trimmed by 1 base and 8 bases, with 15 bases remaining between them. The CDR3 length is 15 residues. Looked up from germline, CDR1 is SGHRS and CDR2 is YFSETQ. CDR3 coding DNA: TGCGCCAGCAGCTTGAATGGGGCCGCGGAAGAAAAACTGTTTTTT. Its protein is CASSLNGAAEEKLFF.

The V gene is TRBV7-2, the J gene TRBJ2-5; unclear D gene. Trimming took off 0 bases at V and 5 bases at J, with 10 bases between the two ends. The CDR3 has 14 amino acids. CDR1 is SGHTA, CDR2 FQGNSA, per germline. The CDR3 DNA follows: TGTGCCAGCAGCTTAGCTGAGCCCCCTGAGACCCAGTACTTC. Residues: CASSLAEPPETQYF.

This rearrangement joins TRBV7-2 to TRBJ1-4; no clear D gene. V gave up 6 bases and J gave up 2 bases, with 13 bases separating them. This CDR3 is built from 15 residues. In germline, CDR1 is SGHTA, CDR2 FQGNSA. The CDR3 loop reads CASSPYGRTNEKLFF. The DNA of the CDR3 is TGTGCCAGCAGTCCATACGGACGGACTAATGAAAAACTGTTTTTT.

CDR3 DNA sequence: TGTGCCAGCTCAAACCCGACAGGTTCTAACTATGGCTACACCTTC. Translated, it gives CASSNPTGSNYGYTF. This sequence joins TRBV18 and TRBJ1-2; tentative D call: TRBD1 (6 bases). This CDR3 has 15 residues. Between the trimmed V and J ends, which lost 5 bases and 0 bases, there was a span of 13 bases. Germline V CDR1 and CDR2: KGHSH, LQKENI.

The gene calls are TRBV11-3 and TRBJ2-1; D is unresolved. Trimming stripped 1 base from V and 9 bases from J, with 7 bases between. The CDR3 length is 12 residues. Looked up from germline, CDR1 is SGHNT and CDR2 is YENEEA. The CDR3 reads CASSLVGVEQFF. CDR3 nucleotide sequence: TGTGCCAGCAGCTTAGTCGGCGTTGAGCAGTTCTTC.

The V and J genes are TRBV4-3 and TRBJ2-2; possibly TRBD2 for D (5 bases). The V and J ends lost 3 bases and 1 base respectively, with 21 bases between them. The CDR3 loop spans 19 amino acids. Germline-derived CDR1 and CDR2 are LGHNA and YSLEER. CDR3 sequence: CASSHQIRLDRENTGELFF. The CDR3 bases are TGCGCCAGCAGCCACCAAATTAGATTAGACCGGGAGAACACCGGGGAGCTGTTTTTT.

The rearrangement links TRBV27 to TRBJ2-2, with D unresolved. The germline V gene has CDR1 MNHEY and CDR2 SMNVEV (reference sequence). V was clipped by 0 bases and J by 1 base, with 15 bases between them. The CDR3 totals 18 residues. The CDR3 DNA reads TGTGCCAGCAGTTTATCATACCCCCCACTAAGGAACACCGGGGAGCTGTTTTTT. Protein sequence: CASSLSYPPLRNTGELFF.

The rearrangement uses TRBV6-5 and TRBJ2-5, with D perhaps assigned TRBD1 or TRBD2 (5 bases each). This CDR3 has 16 amino acids. Germline V gene data show CDR1 as MNHEY and CDR2 as SVGAGI. The ends were cut back, 2 bases at V and 5 bases at J, with 18 bases in the middle. The CDR3 is CASSYDGTSFFETQYF. CDR3 DNA sequence: TGTGCCAGCAGTTACGACGGGACCTCCTTCTTTGAGACCCAGTACTTC.

This rearrangement joins TRBV18 to TRBJ1-1; 7 bases map to TRBD1. In germline, CDR1 is KGHSH, CDR2 LQKENI. Trimming removed 3 bases from V and 2 bases from J; junction bases left unmatched: 9. The CDR3 loop spans 16 amino acids. The CDR3: CASSPGDDRENTEAFF. CDR3 DNA sequence: TGTGCCAGCTCACCCGGGGACGACAGGGAAAACACTGAAGCTTTCTTT. Complete variable domain (other parts from reference TRBV18 and TRBJ1-1): NAGVMQNPRHLVRRRGQEARLRCSPMKGHSHVYWYRQLPEEGLKFMVYLQKENIIDESGMPKERFSAEFPKEGPSILRIQQVVRGDSAAYFCASSPGDDRENTEAFFGQGTRLTVV.

The genes are TRBV25-1 and TRBJ1-5; no definite D call. V gave up 5 bases and J gave up 6 bases, with 17 bases separating them. Germline V gene data show CDR1 as MGHDK and CDR2 as SYGVNS. The CDR3 totals 15 residues. In nucleotides, the CDR3 is TGTGCCAGCAGTCCCTCTCGAGACCGCGGTCAGCCCCAGCATTTT. Translated: CASSPSRDRGQPQHF. Full variable domain (outside the CDR3, taken from reference TRBV25-1 and TRBJ1-5): EADIYQTPRYLVIGTGKKITLECSQTMGHDKMYWYQQDPGMELHLIHYSYGVNSTEKGDLSSESTVSRIRTEHFPLTLESARPSHTSQYLCASSPSRDRGQPQHFGDGTRLSIL.

The V call is TRBV27, the J call TRBJ2-7, with D possibly being TRBD1 (5 bases). V was pared by 0 bases and J by 1 base, with 7 bases between. Germline lookup yields CDR1 MNHEY and CDR2 SMNVEV (reference sequence). The CDR3 length is 14 residues. CDR3 DNA sequence: TGTGCCAGCAGTTTATCCACAGGTTCCTACGAGCAGTACTTC. Residues: CASSLSTGSYEQYF.

The genes are TRBV7-9 and TRBJ2-1; 9 positions match TRBD2. The CDR3 runs to 17 residues. Germline V gene data show CDR1 as SEHNR and CDR2 as FQNEAQ (reference sequence). The J segment lost 0 bases and the V segment lost 5 bases, leaving 8 bases of the junction unmatched. CDR3 DNA: TGTGCCAGCAGCCCCCTAGCGGGGATTAGCTCCTACAATGAGCAGTTCTTC. The encoded protein is CASSPLAGISSYNEQFF.

In nucleotides, the CDR3 is TGTGCCTGGAGTTTTACCCGGACAGGGCTGGTAGACACTGAAGCTTTCTTT. As protein: CAWSFTRTGLVDTEAFF. The V and J genes are TRBV30 and TRBJ1-1; 8 bases match TRBD1. V lost 2 bases and J lost 3; bases outside the gene matches: 14. Looked up from germline, CDR1 is GTSNPN and CDR2 is SVGIG (reference sequence). CDR3 size: 17 residues.

V and J are TRBV5-4 and TRBJ2-1; tentative D call: TRBD2 (6 bases). Germline loops: CDR1 SGHNT, CDR2 YYREEE (reference sequence). The V end was cut by 3 bases, the J end by 12 bases, with 19 bases between. The CDR3 spans 14 residues. The DNA of the CDR3 is TGTGCCAGCAGCTCTCGGGAGCCGTGGGGTAGGCAGTTCTTC. Translated: CASSSREPWGRQFF.

This clone has just one count. The gene calls are TRBV3-1 (or the pseudogene TRBV3-2) and TRBJ2-2; no definite D call. V was pared by 6 bases and J by 4 bases, with 12 bases between. Per germline, CDR1 LGHDT and CDR2 YNNKEL (reference sequence). The CDR3 runs to 14 residues. CDR3 amino acids: CASRPLVSTGELFF. CDR3 nucleotide sequence: TGTGCCAGCAGACCCCTTGTGAGCACCGGGGAGCTGTTTTTT.

This clone was seen only a few times. The V and J genes are TRBV7-9 and TRBJ1-1; unclear D gene. V shed 5 bases and J shed 6 bases, with 16 bases lying between them. The CDR3 is 14 amino acids. The germline V gene encodes CDR1 SEHNR and CDR2 FQNEAQ (reference sequence). CDR3: CASSPVRVGAEAFF. CDR3 sequence (DNA): TGTGCCAGCAGCCCCGTGCGGGTGGGCGCTGAAGCTTTCTTT.

The V gene is TRBV30, the J gene TRBJ1-1; maybe TRBD1 (5 bases). Germline V lookup: CDR1 GTSNPN, CDR2 SVGIG (reference sequence). The length of the CDR3 is 11 residues. V gave up 2 bases and J gave up 7 bases, with 8 bases separating them. As DNA, the CDR3 is TGTGCCTGGAGTTCGGGACTTGAAGCTTTCTTT. Translating gives CAWSSGLEAFF.

This clone is a singleton in its sample. This sequence joins TRBV19 and TRBJ1-2, with D tentatively TRBD1 (5 bases). Germline CDR1 LNHDA, CDR2 SQIVND (reference sequence). With 6 bases removed from V and 3 bases from J, the gap between germline ends came to 17 bases. The CDR3 runs 15 residues. DNA for the CDR3: TGTGCCAGTAGGCCCGACAGTCGGGGTTACTATGGCTACACCTTC. It yields the protein CASRPDSRGYYGYTF.

The chain has TRBV19 and TRBJ2-7, with 11 bases aligning to TRBD2. Trimming at V came to 10 bases and at J to 4 bases, leaving 6 bases not matched to a gene. The CDR3 spans 13 residues. Germline V lookup: CDR1 LNHDA, CDR2 SQIVND (reference sequence). The CDR3 DNA follows: TGTGCCACTTTAGCGGGAGGGCCGTACGAGCAGTACGTC. This sequence encodes CATLAGGPYEQYV.

The chain couples TRBV28 to TRBJ1-2; a weak D match, TRBD1 (5 bases). The CDR3 consists of 13 residues. Germline V gene data show CDR1 as MDHEN and CDR2 as SYDVKM. V dropped 3 bases and J dropped 7 bases, with 12 bases sitting between them. The CDR3 DNA follows: TGTGCCAGCAGTTTCGGGCAGGGAGGTGGCTACACCTTC. Protein sequence: CASSFGQGGGYTF.

The gene calls are TRBV20-1 and TRBJ2-1; no definite D call. Trimming took off 3 bases at V and 2 bases at J, with 17 bases between the two ends. CDR1 DFQATT and CDR2 SNEGSKA come from the germline V gene (reference sequence). The CDR3 is made up of 16 amino acids. CDR3 nucleotides: TGCAGTGCTAGTTATATCCTCCGCGCAGCCTACAATGAGCAGTTCTTC. It yields the protein CSASYILRAAYNEQFF.

This clone was picked up a small number of times. The gene calls are TRBV7-9 and TRBJ1-1; 9 bases align to TRBD1. The germline V gene encodes CDR1 SEHNR and CDR2 FQNEAQ (reference sequence). J gave up 0 bases and V 4 bases, and 6 bases lay outside the gene matches. The CDR3 is 16 residues long. CDR3 coding DNA: TGTGCCAGCAGCTCCCCGACAGGGGGGATGAACACTGAAGCTTTCTTT. It is translated as CASSSPTGGMNTEAFF.

This chain uses TRBV7-9 with TRBJ2-1; D gene ambiguous. CDR1 and CDR2 from the germline V gene are SEHNR and FQNEAQ (reference sequence). This CDR3 comprises 15 residues. Trimming stripped 3 bases from V and 6 bases from J, with 15 bases between. CDR3 amino acids: CASSLGNNLLNEQFF. The CDR3 bases are TGTGCCAGCAGCTTGGGAAACAATCTCCTCAATGAGCAGTTCTTC.